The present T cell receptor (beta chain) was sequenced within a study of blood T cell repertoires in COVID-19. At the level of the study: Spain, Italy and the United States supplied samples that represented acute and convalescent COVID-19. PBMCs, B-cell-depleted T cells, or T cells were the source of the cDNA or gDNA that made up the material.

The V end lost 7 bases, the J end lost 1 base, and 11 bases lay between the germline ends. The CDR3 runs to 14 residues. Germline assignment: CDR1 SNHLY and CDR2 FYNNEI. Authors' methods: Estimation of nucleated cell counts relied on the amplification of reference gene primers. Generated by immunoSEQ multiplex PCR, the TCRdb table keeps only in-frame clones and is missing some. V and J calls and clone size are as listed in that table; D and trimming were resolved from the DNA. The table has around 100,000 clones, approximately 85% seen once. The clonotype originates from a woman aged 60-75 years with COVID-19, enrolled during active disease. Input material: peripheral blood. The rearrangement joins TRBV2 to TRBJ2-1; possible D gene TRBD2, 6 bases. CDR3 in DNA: TGTGCCAGCATCGGGACTGCGTCCTACAATGAGCAGTTCTTC. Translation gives CASIGTASYNEQFF. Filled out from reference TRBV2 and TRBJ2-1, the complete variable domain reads EPEVTQTPSHQVTQMGQEVILRCVPISNHLYFYWYRQILGQKVEFLVSFYNNEISEKSEIFDDQFSVERPDGSNFTLKIRSTKLEDSAMYFCASIGTASYNEQFFGPGTRLTVL.